The source of this T cell receptor (beta chain) is a study of immune reconstitution after stem cell transplant in scleroderma. This clonotype showed up just a few times. Each CDR3 protein is one row after TCRdb ran MiXCR on the RT-PCR reads. This table holds 3,800 or so distinct CDR3 sequences, approximately 6.3% found once. Specimen collection occurred before or after autologous hematopoietic stem cell transplantation (not recorded which). This clonotype was sampled from a female donor with systemic sclerosis.

The CDR3 DNA reads as TGTGCCAGCAGCCGACGACAGGGGAGAGGAGTGTACTTC. Translating it yields CASSRRQGRGVYF. The rearrangement uses TRBV3-1 and TRBJ2-7; 8 nucleotides align to TRBD1. The CDR3 contains 13 residues. Germline CDR1 and CDR2: LGHDT and YNNKEL (reference sequence). Trimming removed 4 bases from V and 12 bases from J; junction bases left unmatched: 11.